The rows below give T cell receptor beta chains drawn from one sample of a study of identical twins' blood T cells. Each CDR3 protein gets one entry after TCRdb re-called the 5' RACE reads with MiXCR. The sample includes 300,000 to 400,000 distinct CDR3 sequences, more than 25% of them seen just once. Sequencing was done on a sample of PBMCs. The receptors were sampled from a woman aged 18-49 years in good health. CDR3s include the opening cysteine and the closing phenylalanine or tryptophan. A D gene is named only where the DNA matches it firmly. Clone size is shown for a subset of rows, as once, few, many or a class of expanded clone.

d_call j_call v_call clone_size cdr3_aa cdr3_nt
NA TRBJ2-5 TRBV7-8 NA CASSLIAELETQYF TGTGCCAGCAGCTTAATAGCAGAATTGGAGACCCAGTACTTC
NA TRBJ2-1 TRBV29-1 NA CSAQTYNEQFF TGCAGCGCACAGACTTACAATGAGCAGTTCTTC
NA TRBJ1-2 TRBV21-1 few CASSKAVQDGGYTF TGTGCCAGCAGCAAAGCCGTCCAGGACGGGGGCTACACCTTC
TRBD2 TRBJ2-7 TRBV5-1 NA CASSLQTSGGLGEQYF TGCGCCAGCAGCTTACAGACTAGCGGGGGGTTGGGCGAGCAGTACTTC
NA TRBJ1-1 TRBV9 few CASSPMTRNTEAFF TGTGCCAGCAGCCCCATGACGAGGAACACTGAAGCTTTCTTT
NA TRBJ2-2 TRBV5-1 NA CASSLRRREVHGELFF TGCGCCAGCAGCTTGAGAAGGAGGGAGGTCCACGGGGAGCTGTTTTTT
NA TRBJ2-1 TRBV18 NA CASSPPGGSSYNEQFF TGTGCCAGCTCACCACCAGGCGGTAGCTCCTACAATGAGCAGTTCTTC
NA TRBJ2-5 TRBV20-1 NA CSAREDTFQETQYF TGCAGTGCTAGAGAAGACACCTTCCAAGAGACCCAGTACTTC
NA TRBJ2-3 TRBV4-3 few CASSPRPRAVADTQYF TGCGCCAGCAGCCCGCGCCCGAGGGCTGTCGCAGATACGCAGTATTTT
NA TRBJ1-2 TRBV20-1 once CSARTGTAYGYTF TGCAGTGCTAGAACCGGGACCGCTTATGGCTACACCTTC
NA TRBJ1-1 TRBV18 once CASSPSSEAFF TGTGCCAGCTCACCAAGCTCTGAAGCTTTCTTT
NA TRBJ2-2 TRBV29-1 many CSVDRLDTGELFF TGCAGCGTTGACAGGCTGGACACCGGGGAGCTGTTTTTT
NA TRBJ2-4 TRBV20-1 NA CSAQGQLAKNIQYF TGCAGTGCTCAGGGGCAGCTAGCCAAAAACATTCAGTACTTC
NA TRBJ1-4 TRBV19 NA CASSPVVWGQEKLFF TGTGCCAGTAGCCCCGTAGTTTGGGGGCAAGAAAAACTGTTTTTT
TRBD2 TRBJ2-1 TRBV20-1 NA CSARGWREVWEQFF TGCAGTGCTAGAGGGTGGCGGGAGGTTTGGGAGCAGTTCTTC
NA TRBJ1-2 TRBV20-1 few CSLYGRVSDGYTF TGCAGCCTTTATGGGAGGGTTTCGGATGGCTACACCTTC
TRBD1 TRBJ2-7 TRBV10-3 NA CAIRGQGRYEQYF TGTGCCATCAGGGGACAGGGACGGTACGAGCAGTACTTC
NA TRBJ1-2 TRBV6-2/TRBV6-3 NA CASSPTWVITGRYGYTF TGTGCCAGCAGTCCAACCTGGGTGATTACAGGTCGCTATGGCTACACCTTC